The entry below gives a single TCR beta chain sequence along with its context. Its antigen remains unidentified. The entry originates in a study of shared clonotypes between healthy human individuals. Regarding the study as a whole: Naive CD4 clonotype sharing across several donors was approximately 5.2%. The four-donor shared clonotypes exceeded non-shared clonotypes in generation probability, with non-shared ones scoring lower.

Trimming removed 7 bases at V and 5 bases at J, with 20 bases between. The CDR3 runs to 16 residues. CDR1 and CDR2 (germline): MDHEN, SYDVKM. Some clones are missing from TCRdb's copy, which holds only in-frame ones; the method was immunoSEQ multiplex PCR. The repertoire includes around 990,000 clones, 60% to 80% of them detected once, and 0.89% sits in the top ten. The source is a man between 18 and 35 years old in good health. Some clones in this sample may be carry-over from other donors' samples. The specimen sequenced was memory CD4+ T cells from PBMCs. Subset reported: CD45RA-negative fraction. The chain has TRBV28 and TRBJ2-2; weak D call: TRBD2 (6 bases). CDR3 DNA sequence: TGTGCCAGCACAAAATTCCGGGCCCGGGGGACCGGGGAGCTGTTTTTT. Its protein is CASTKFRARGTGELFF.